This T cell receptor (beta chain) was captured by sequencing in a study of cytomegalovirus exposure and HLA in healthy donors. General observations from the study: Rare TCR sequences predominated, though certain public TCRs were found in many donors. CMV antigen specificity was confirmed in vitro for three CMV-associated chains. TCR clusters originating in the first cohort tended to co-occur in the approximately 120 validation repertoires, according to a later analysis.

The J segment lost 7 bases and the V segment lost 8 bases, leaving 8 bases of the junction unmatched. CDR1 ENHRY and CDR2 SYGVKD come from the germline V gene. The CDR3 is 13 amino acids. The donors were members of the validation cohort comprising over a hundred subjects, separate from the approximately 670-subject first cohort. The table lists this clone with a few counts. Antigen specificity is unknown. Data came from immunoSEQ multiplex PCR; TCRdb stores just in-frame clones and leaves some out. This table holds approximately 240,000 clones, 85% to 95% found once. This receptor was obtained from a woman younger than 30 in good health and CMV-seronegative. Source material: PBMCs. The chain couples TRBV10-3 to TRBJ1-5; 7 nucleotides align to TRBD1. In DNA form, the CDR3 reads TGTGCCATCGGGGAAGACAGGGAGCAGCCCCAGCATTTT. Residues: CAIGEDREQPQHF.